These T cell receptor beta chains were read from a single sample in a study of T cells in Graves' hyperthyroidism and ophthalmopathy. TCRdb passed the multiplex PCR reads through MiXCR, listing each CDR3 protein once. The sample holds approximately 210,000 distinct CDR3 sequences; 17% are singletons and the top ten take under 65%. Sequencing input: blood. These receptors were obtained from a man in his fifties or sixties with Graves' hyperthyroidism. Each CDR3 is given without its conserved first and last residue.

j_call: TRBJ2-7
v_call: TRBV20-1
cdr3_aa: SARTSLFYEQY

j_call: TRBJ2-3
v_call: TRBV6-1
cdr3_aa: ATRLAYGTDTQY

j_call: TRBJ2-3
v_call: TRBV4-1
cdr3_aa: ASSLQGADTQY

j_call: TRBJ2-1
v_call: TRBV7-9
cdr3_aa: ASSPRTSGGLNEQF

j_call: TRBJ1-3
v_call: TRBV15
cdr3_aa: ATSREVSGNTIY

j_call: TRBJ2-3
v_call: TRBV19
cdr3_aa: ASSHQLSTDTQY

j_call: TRBJ2-1
v_call: TRBV9
cdr3_aa: ASSVSAAHNEQF

j_call: TRBJ2-2
v_call: TRBV5-1
cdr3_aa: ASSLEASGPGELF

j_call: TRBJ2-2
v_call: TRBV30
cdr3_aa: AWIRTSGDTGELF

j_call: TRBJ2-5
v_call: TRBV6-1
cdr3_aa: ASSEAPSGPQETQY

j_call: TRBJ2-1
v_call: TRBV13
cdr3_aa: ASSLGGRETSSYNEQF

j_call: TRBJ2-2
v_call: TRBV29-1
cdr3_aa: SVAGERDGGLF

j_call: TRBJ1-1
v_call: TRBV30
cdr3_aa: AWSVLGRTNTEAF

j_call: TRBJ2-5
v_call: TRBV5-8
cdr3_aa: ASSSGTGGGSQETQY

j_call: TRBJ1-2
v_call: TRBV28
cdr3_aa: ASRILAGQGGGYT

j_call: TRBJ2-5
v_call: TRBV7-9
cdr3_aa: ASSPQAPGIAETQY

j_call: TRBJ1-1
v_call: TRBV20-1
cdr3_aa: SARTGDTEAF

j_call: TRBJ1-1
v_call: TRBV10-3
cdr3_aa: AIRGGDTEAF

j_call: TRBJ2-1
v_call: TRBV12-5
cdr3_aa: ASGLASGTGALPEQF

j_call: TRBJ2-5
v_call: TRBV7-9
cdr3_aa: ASSQSGTEYQETQY

j_call: TRBJ2-5
v_call: TRBV28
cdr3_aa: ASSTTDQETQY

j_call: TRBJ2-7
v_call: TRBV29-1
cdr3_aa: SIRTPPYEQY

j_call: TRBJ1-1
v_call: TRBV7-6
cdr3_aa: ASSRIQGAGDTEAF

j_call: TRBJ2-7
v_call: TRBV10-3
cdr3_aa: AISSGSSYEQY

j_call: TRBJ2-1
v_call: TRBV5-1
cdr3_aa: ASSPPGAPSSNEQF

j_call: TRBJ1-5
v_call: TRBV7-2
cdr3_aa: ASRQGALYSNQPQH

j_call: TRBJ2-7
v_call: TRBV27
cdr3_aa: ASSSGLAGALNEQY

j_call: TRBJ1-3
v_call: TRBV7-2
cdr3_aa: ASSLRRGAGNTIY